This T cell receptor beta chain was found in a study of cytomegalovirus exposure and HLA in healthy donors. The primer mix had 60 Vbeta and 13 Jbeta primers. Using immunoSEQ multiplex PCR, the repertoire was profiled, and TCRdb retains in-frame clones only, with some absent. The data show about 200,000 clones, approximately 78% seen once. With V trimmed by 3 bases and J by 9 bases, 12 bases remained unmatched. Germline V lookup: CDR1 SGHRS, CDR2 YFSETQ. The CDR3 is 16 amino acids. Notes on this clone: Its antigen is not identified.

Study-wide findings and caveats: CMV serostatus was the sole immune exposure information available.

Sequenced input: PBMCs. The sequence came from a man younger than 40 in good health and CMV-seronegative. This sequence joins TRBV5-1 and TRBJ2-1; 10 bases are shared with TRBD2. The CDR3 is CASSWGLQAGGREQFF. In nucleotides, the CDR3 is TGCGCCAGCAGCTGGGGACTCCAAGCGGGGGGGCGTGAGCAGTTCTTC.